This is a list of T cell receptor beta chains from one sample in a study of beta chain features in type 1 diabetes. Assay used: immunoSEQ multiplex PCR; TCRdb lists only in-frame clones, some missing. Here the sample spans 140,000 to 150,000 clones, 10% being singletons. Sequenced input: naive CD4+ T cells from blood. These receptor sequences come from a man between 18 and 29 years old in good health. Both conserved end residues are part of each CDR3. The D gene is left open where the match is weak. Not every row has a clone size; where given, it reads once, few, many or a size class.

d_gene,j_gene,abundance,v_gene,CDR3nt,CDR3aa
TRBD2,TRBJ2-2,once,TRBV25-1,TGTGCCAGCAGTCCCCCGGGGGGCACCGGGGAGCTGTTTTTT,CASSPPGGTGELFF
NA,TRBJ1-1,NA,TRBV5-1,TGCGCCAGCAGCTTGCCGTCGGGTGCAGGGCGGGGCACTGAAGCTTTCTTT,CASSLPSGAGRGTEAFF
NA,TRBJ2-3,NA,TRBV11-2,TGTGCCAGCAGCATTCAGGGTACAGATACGCAGTATTTT,CASSIQGTDTQYF
TRBD1,TRBJ2-1,NA,TRBV20-1,TGCAGTGCGCGTCTAGGGGGCGAGCAGTTCTTC,CSARLGGEQFF
TRBD1,TRBJ2-3,many,TRBV30,TGTGCCTGGAGCGTGGGACAGCCTAGCACAGATACGCAGTATTTT,CAWSVGQPSTDTQYF
NA,TRBJ2-7,NA,TRBV6-5,TGTGCCAGCAGACGGACGGCGGGACACGAGCAGTACTTC,CASRRTAGHEQYF
TRBD1,TRBJ2-6,many,TRBV5-6,TGTGCCAGCAGCCGTAGGGGGCCCGGGGCCAACGTCCTGACTTTC,CASSRRGPGANVLTF
NA,TRBJ1-1,NA,TRBV6-6,TGTGCCAGCAGTTACGAGGGTAACGCTGAAGCTTTCTTT,CASSYEGNAEAFF
NA,TRBJ2-1,NA,TRBV7-3,TGTGCCAGCAGCTTGGCTAATGAGCAGTTCTTC,CASSLANEQFF
TRBD2,TRBJ2-1,NA,TRBV29-1,TGCAGCTTGCGGACTAGCGGGCCCTACAATGAGCAGTTCTTC,CSLRTSGPYNEQFF
TRBD1,TRBJ1-6,NA,TRBV28,TGTGCCAGCAGACCGACAGGGTCCACCGCTTCACCCCTCCACTTT,CASRPTGSTASPLHF
TRBD1,TRBJ1-2,NA,TRBV2,TGTGCCAGCAGGGGGACAGGGCCCTATGGCTACACCTTC,CASRGTGPYGYTF
TRBD1,TRBJ1-2,few,TRBV27,TGTGCCAGCAACTCGACAGGGTGTAACTATGGCTACACCTTC,CASNSTGCNYGYTF
NA,TRBJ1-2,NA,TRBV2,TGTGCCAGCAGCGTTGACAGCCCCTATGGCTACACCTTC,CASSVDSPYGYTF
NA,TRBJ2-1,NA,TRBV9,TGTGCCGGGGCCCGGACGGCCTATGATGACAATGAGCAGTTCTTC,CAGARTAYDDNEQFF
TRBD1,TRBJ2-7,few,TRBV27,TGTGCCAGCAGCCGGACAGGGGGCAATTCCTACGAGCAGTACTTC,CASSRTGGNSYEQYF
NA,TRBJ2-2,NA,TRBV28,TGTGCCAGCAGTCACACCGACACCGGGGAGCTGTTTTTT,CASSHTDTGELFF
TRBD1,TRBJ2-3,many,TRBV9,TGTGCCAGCAGCGGACAGGGTTCAGATACGCAGTATTTT,CASSGQGSDTQYF
TRBD1,TRBJ2-4,NA,TRBV7-8,TGTGCCAGCAGCCATCGAACCTGGACGACAGGGAAAAACATTCAGTACTTC,CASSHRTWTTGKNIQYF
NA,TRBJ2-3,many,TRBV23-1,TGCGCCAGGAAAAGGCCCAGGGTCACAGATACGCAGTATTTT,CARKRPRVTDTQYF
NA,TRBJ2-7,NA,TRBV7-2,TGTGCCAGCAGCTCTAAGACTGACGAGCAGTACTTC,CASSSKTDEQYF
NA,TRBJ1-1,few,TRBV7-9,TGTGCCAGCAGCTTAGAACAGGCGAACACTGAAGCTTTCTTT,CASSLEQANTEAFF
TRBD1,TRBJ1-5,few,TRBV19,TGTGCCAGTAGTATAGACCTGGGACAGAGGCGGCAGCCCCAGCATTTT,CASSIDLGQRRQPQHF
TRBD1,TRBJ2-5,few,TRBV9,TGTGCCAGCAGCGTGGGCTGGGACAGGGGGCGTGGGGAGACCCAGTACTTC,CASSVGWDRGRGETQYF
TRBD1,TRBJ1-4,NA,TRBV6-5,TGTGCCAGCAGAAGGACAGGGAATGAAAAACTGTTTTTT,CASRRTGNEKLFF
TRBD1,TRBJ2-7,NA,TRBV2,TGTGCCAGCAAGACAGGGCCCCTTGGCGAGCAGTACTTC,CASKTGPLGEQYF
TRBD1,TRBJ2-2,few,TRBV7-3,TGTGCCAGCAGCACCGGGACAGTAAACACCGGGGAGCTGTTTTTT,CASSTGTVNTGELFF
NA,TRBJ2-7,NA,TRBV5-1,TGCGCCAGCAGCCGAGCTGAATTTGGCTACGAGCAGTACTTC,CASSRAEFGYEQYF
NA,TRBJ2-7,NA,TRBV11-1,TGTGCCAGCAGCTTAAGAGGCAGTTACGAGCAGTACTTC,CASSLRGSYEQYF
NA,TRBJ2-5,NA,TRBV7-2,TGTGCCAGCAGCCCTGGGGGGGGCAAACAAGAGACCCAATACTTC,CASSPGGGKQETQYF
NA,TRBJ2-5,NA,TRBV7-9,TGTGCCAGCAGCTTATTCGCAGGGCAAGAGACCCAGTACTTC,CASSLFAGQETQYF
TRBD2,TRBJ2-1,few,TRBV29-1,TGCAGCGGGGGACTACCGATCAATGAGCAGTTCTTC,CSGGLPINEQFF
NA,TRBJ1-2,many,TRBV14,TGTGCCAGCAGCCAAGATCGGAGCTATGGCTACACCTTC,CASSQDRSYGYTF
NA,TRBJ2-2,NA,TRBV30,TGTGCCTGGAGAAGACAGAACACCGGGGAGCTGTTTTTT,CAWRRQNTGELFF
NA,TRBJ1-4,few,TRBV7-3,TGTGCCAGCAGCCCCGCCGGCGGTGAAAAACTGTTTTTT,CASSPAGGEKLFF
TRBD1,TRBJ2-3,NA,TRBV10-3,TGTGCCATCAGCCCCGGGACAGGCAGGTCAGATACGCAGTATTTT,CAISPGTGRSDTQYF
TRBD1,TRBJ1-3,NA,TRBV2,TGTGCCAGCAAGGGGGGACAGGGTCTTGATTCTGGAAACACCATATATTTT,CASKGGQGLDSGNTIYF
TRBD1,TRBJ1-2,NA,TRBV28,TGTGCCAGCGGAGGACAGGGGAACTATGGCTACACCTTC,CASGGQGNYGYTF
TRBD1,TRBJ2-1,few,TRBV11-2,TGTGCCAGCAGCTCCGCCACAGGGGACAATGAGCAGTTCTTC,CASSSATGDNEQFF
NA,TRBJ2-3,NA,TRBV4-3,TGCGCCAGCAGCTACCGGGACATAAGCACAGATACGCAGTATTTT,CASSYRDISTDTQYF
TRBD2,TRBJ2-3,few,TRBV18,TGTGCCAACGCCAGGCGGGGGATTAGCACAGATACGCAGTATTTT,CANARRGISTDTQYF
TRBD1,TRBJ1-3,NA,TRBV10-3,TGTGCCATCAGTGATCAGAACAGGGGGCGGACTGGAAACACCATATATTTT,CAISDQNRGRTGNTIYF